This T cell receptor beta chain was observed in a study of T cell changes during pregnancy in multiple sclerosis. The protocol was immunoSEQ multiplex PCR, while the TCRdb copy is restricted to in-frame clones and leaves out a portion. This table holds about 47,000 clones, roughly 90% found once. V lost 5 bases to trimming and J lost 4 bases; unmatched junction nucleotides: 6. The CDR3 has 14 residues. The V gene's germline CDR1 is SGHTA and CDR2 FQGTGA. This chain joins TRBV7-3 and TRBJ1-1; 8 nucleotides line up with TRBD1. The clonotype was recovered from a female donor with multiple sclerosis, enrolled in a pregnancy study. The input for sequencing was peripheral blood, taken in the first trimester of pregnancy. The CDR3 reads CASSHGTGGTEAFF. The CDR3 DNA reads TGTGCCAGCAGCCACGGGACAGGAGGCACTGAAGCTTTCTTT.